This T cell receptor beta chain appears in the sequencing data of a study of blood T cells in healthy people across ages. The CDR3 loop spans 13 amino acids. Germline loops: CDR1 SNHLY, CDR2 FYNNEI. V shed 6 bases and J shed 2 bases, with 11 bases lying between them. Through a sample-barcoded 5' primer and a J-beta primer mix, a second PCR was run for roughly 6 to 11 cycles. The study obtained at least 2.5 million CDR3-containing paired-end reads from every sample. TCRdb re-analysed the 5' RACE reads in MiXCR, keeping a single row per CDR3 protein. This sample has roughly 800,000 distinct CDR3 sequences, with roughly 24% found just once. The same data also contributed to another study, on T cells of mothers and their children.

This chain links TRBV2 with TRBJ2-7; tentatively, D is TRBD2 (5 bases). The sample taken for sequencing was blood. The receptor comes from a boy younger than 18 in good health. CDR3 amino acids: CASRDSKTYEQYF. CDR3 DNA sequence: TGTGCCAGCAGGGACTCCAAGACCTACGAGCAGTACTTC.